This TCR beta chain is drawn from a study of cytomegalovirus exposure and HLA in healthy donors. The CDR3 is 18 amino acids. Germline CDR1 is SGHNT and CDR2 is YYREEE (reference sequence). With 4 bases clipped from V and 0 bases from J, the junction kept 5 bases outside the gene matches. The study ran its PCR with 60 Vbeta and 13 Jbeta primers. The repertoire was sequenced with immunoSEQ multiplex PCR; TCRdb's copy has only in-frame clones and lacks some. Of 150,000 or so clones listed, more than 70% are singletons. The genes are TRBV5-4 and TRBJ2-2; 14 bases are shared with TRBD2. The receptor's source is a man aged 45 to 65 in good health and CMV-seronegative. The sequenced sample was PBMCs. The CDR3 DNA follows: TGTGCCAGCAGCCCTGGGACTAGCGGGGGCACGAACACCGGGGAGCTGTTTTTT. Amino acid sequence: CASSPGTSGGTNTGELFF.